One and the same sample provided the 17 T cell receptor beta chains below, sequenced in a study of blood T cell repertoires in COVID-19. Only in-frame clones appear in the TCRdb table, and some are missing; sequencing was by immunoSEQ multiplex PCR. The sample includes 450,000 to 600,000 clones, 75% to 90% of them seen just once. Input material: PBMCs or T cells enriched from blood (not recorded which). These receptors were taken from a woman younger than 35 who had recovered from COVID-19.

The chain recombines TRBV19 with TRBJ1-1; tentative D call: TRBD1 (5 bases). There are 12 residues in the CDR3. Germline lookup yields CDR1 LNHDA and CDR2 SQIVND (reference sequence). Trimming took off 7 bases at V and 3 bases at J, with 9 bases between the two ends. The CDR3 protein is CASKGPDTEAFF. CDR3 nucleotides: TGTGCCAGTAAGGGGCCGGACACTGAAGCTTTCTTT.

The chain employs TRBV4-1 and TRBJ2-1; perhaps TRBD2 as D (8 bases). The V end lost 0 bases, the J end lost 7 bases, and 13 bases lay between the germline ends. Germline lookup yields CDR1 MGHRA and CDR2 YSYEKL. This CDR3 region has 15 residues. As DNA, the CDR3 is TGCGCCAGCAGCCAAGAAGGGGGCGGGGGGAATGAGCAGTTCTTC. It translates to CASSQEGGGGNEQFF.

CDR3 amino acids: CASKGETGGRETQYF. In DNA, the CDR3 is TGTGCCAGCAAGGGGGAGACAGGGGGTCGAGAGACCCAGTACTTC. The J gene is TRBJ2-5, the V gene TRBV6-5; 9 positions agree with TRBD1. The germline V gene has CDR1 MNHEY and CDR2 SVGAGI. This CDR3 is built from 15 residues. The V gene end was trimmed by 7 bases and the J gene end by 4 bases; junction bases not matched to a gene: 10.

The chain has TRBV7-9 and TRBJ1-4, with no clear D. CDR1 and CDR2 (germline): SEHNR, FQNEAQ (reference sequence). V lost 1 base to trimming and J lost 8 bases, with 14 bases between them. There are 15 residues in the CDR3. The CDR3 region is CASSLGPGIREKLFF. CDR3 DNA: TGTGCCAGCAGCTTAGGTCCGGGAATCCGGGAAAAACTGTTTTTT.

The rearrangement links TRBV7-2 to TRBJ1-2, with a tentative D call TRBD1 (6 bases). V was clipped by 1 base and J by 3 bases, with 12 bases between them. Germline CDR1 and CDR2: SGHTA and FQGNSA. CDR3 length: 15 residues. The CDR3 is CASSLGGPADYGYTF. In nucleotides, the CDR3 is TGTGCCAGCAGCTTAGGGGGGCCGGCGGACTATGGCTACACCTTC.

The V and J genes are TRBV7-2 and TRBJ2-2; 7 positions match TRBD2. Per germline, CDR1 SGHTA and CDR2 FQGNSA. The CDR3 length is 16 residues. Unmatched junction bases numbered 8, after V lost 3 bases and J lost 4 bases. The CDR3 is CASSFIQRGFTGELFF. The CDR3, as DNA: TGTGCCAGCAGCTTTATCCAGCGGGGTTTCACCGGGGAGCTGTTTTTT.

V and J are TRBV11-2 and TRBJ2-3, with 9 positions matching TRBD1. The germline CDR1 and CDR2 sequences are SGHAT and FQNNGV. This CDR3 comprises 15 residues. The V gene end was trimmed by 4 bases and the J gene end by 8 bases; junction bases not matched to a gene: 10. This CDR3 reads CASSWGQGVGGTQYF. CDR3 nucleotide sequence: TGTGCCAGCAGCTGGGGACAGGGAGTCGGCGGTACGCAGTATTTT.

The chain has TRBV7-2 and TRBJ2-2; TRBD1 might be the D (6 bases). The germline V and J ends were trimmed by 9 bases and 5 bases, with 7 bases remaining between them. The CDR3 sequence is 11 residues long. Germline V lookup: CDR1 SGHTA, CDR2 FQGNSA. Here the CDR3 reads CASGQTGELFF. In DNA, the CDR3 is TGTGCCAGTGGACAGACCGGGGAGCTGTTTTTT.

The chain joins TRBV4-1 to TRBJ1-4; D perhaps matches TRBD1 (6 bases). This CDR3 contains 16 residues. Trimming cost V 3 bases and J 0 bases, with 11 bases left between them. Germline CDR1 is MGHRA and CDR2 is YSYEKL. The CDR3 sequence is CASSHVQGTTNEKLFF. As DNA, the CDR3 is TGCGCCAGCAGCCACGTACAGGGTACAACTAATGAAAAACTGTTTTTT.

The CDR3 nucleotides read TGCGCCAGCAGCCCCTACACTAGCGGGGGGGAGGATGAGCAGTTCTTC. It translates to CASSPYTSGGEDEQFF. This chain joins TRBV5-1 and TRBJ2-1, with 13 bases that match TRBD2. CDR1 and CDR2 (germline): SGHRS, YFSETQ. The junction had 9 bases not matched to a gene; V was cut back by 4 bases and J by 8 bases. This CDR3 has 16 amino acids.

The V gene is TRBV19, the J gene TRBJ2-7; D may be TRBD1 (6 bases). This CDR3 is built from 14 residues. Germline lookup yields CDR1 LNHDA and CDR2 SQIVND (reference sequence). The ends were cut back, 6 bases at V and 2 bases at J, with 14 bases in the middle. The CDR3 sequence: CASSPGHGTYEQYF. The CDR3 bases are TGTGCCAGTAGCCCGGGACACGGAACCTACGAGCAGTACTTC.

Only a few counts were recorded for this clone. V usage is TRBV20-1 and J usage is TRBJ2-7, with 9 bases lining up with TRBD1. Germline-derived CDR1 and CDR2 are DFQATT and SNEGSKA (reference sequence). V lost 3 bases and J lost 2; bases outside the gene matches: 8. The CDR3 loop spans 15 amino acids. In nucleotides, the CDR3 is TGCAGTGCTAGTGAATGGGACAGGGTACCCTACGAGCAGTACTTC. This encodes CSASEWDRVPYEQYF.

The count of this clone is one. CDR3 residues: CARRFNRQGANWFDTEAFF. DNA for the CDR3: TGTGCCAGGAGGTTTAACCGACAGGGGGCAAATTGGTTCGACACTGAAGCTTTCTTT. The chain links TRBV19 to TRBJ1-1, with 10 bases lining up with TRBD1. This CDR3 comprises 19 residues. Germline V gene data show CDR1 as LNHDA and CDR2 as SQIVND (reference sequence). The V and J ends lost 9 bases and 3 bases, in that order; junction bases with no gene match: 22.

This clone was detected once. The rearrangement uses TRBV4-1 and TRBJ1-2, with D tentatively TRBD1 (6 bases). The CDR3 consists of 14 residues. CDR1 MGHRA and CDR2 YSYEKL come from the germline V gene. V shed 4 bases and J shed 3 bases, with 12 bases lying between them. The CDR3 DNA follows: TGCGCCAGCAGCCCCTTGGGGGCGGACTATGGCTACACCTTC. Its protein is CASSPLGADYGYTF.

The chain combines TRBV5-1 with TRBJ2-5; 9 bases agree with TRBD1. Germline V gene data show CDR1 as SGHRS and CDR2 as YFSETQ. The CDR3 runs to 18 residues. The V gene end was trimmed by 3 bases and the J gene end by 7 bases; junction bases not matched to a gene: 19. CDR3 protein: CASSSRGPDRGPAGTQYF. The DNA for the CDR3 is TGCGCCAGCAGCTCCCGGGGGCCGGACAGGGGCCCCGCAGGGACCCAGTACTTC.

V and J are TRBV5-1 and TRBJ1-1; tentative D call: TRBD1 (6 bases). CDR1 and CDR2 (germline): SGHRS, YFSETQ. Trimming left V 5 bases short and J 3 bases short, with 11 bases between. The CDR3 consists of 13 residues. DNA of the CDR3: TGCGCCAGCAGTACAGGGATGGACACTGAAGCTTTCTTT. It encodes CASSTGMDTEAFF.

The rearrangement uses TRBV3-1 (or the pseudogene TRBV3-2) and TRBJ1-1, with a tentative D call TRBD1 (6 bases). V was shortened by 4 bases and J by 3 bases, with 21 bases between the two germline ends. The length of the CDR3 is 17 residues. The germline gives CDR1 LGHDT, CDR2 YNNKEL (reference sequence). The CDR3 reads CASSPFGRGRFDTEAFF. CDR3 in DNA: TGTGCCAGCAGCCCGTTTGGCAGGGGAAGGTTTGACACTGAAGCTTTCTTT.